This T cell receptor (beta chain) is drawn from a study of STAT3 mutations in large granular lymphocyte leukemia. Study-wide points: In T-cell large granular lymphocyte leukemia, about half of patients showed multiple immunodominant subclonotypes. Variable sampling intervals and differing treatment regimens complicated linking therapy response to TCR clonal burden changes.

Concerning this clone: Its antigen is undetermined.

The germline V gene has CDR1 GTSNPN and CDR2 SVGIG (reference sequence). The CDR3 consists of 13 residues. After removal of 5 bases from V and 8 bases from J, the junction contained 7 bases not matched to a gene. Repertoires were generated with immunoSEQ multiplex PCR, while TCRdb's copy carries only in-frame clones and drops some. The data hold about 9,000 clones, with more than 75% observed a single time. Sequencing used peripheral blood mononuclear cells. V is TRBV30 and J is TRBJ1-4, with 8 bases aligning to TRBD1. The TCR comes from an older man with T-cell large granular lymphocyte leukemia. Some clones in this sample may be carry-over from other donors' samples. This CDR3 is CAWGTGRNEKLFF. DNA of the CDR3: TGTGCCTGGGGGACAGGACGCAACGAAAAACTGTTTTTT.